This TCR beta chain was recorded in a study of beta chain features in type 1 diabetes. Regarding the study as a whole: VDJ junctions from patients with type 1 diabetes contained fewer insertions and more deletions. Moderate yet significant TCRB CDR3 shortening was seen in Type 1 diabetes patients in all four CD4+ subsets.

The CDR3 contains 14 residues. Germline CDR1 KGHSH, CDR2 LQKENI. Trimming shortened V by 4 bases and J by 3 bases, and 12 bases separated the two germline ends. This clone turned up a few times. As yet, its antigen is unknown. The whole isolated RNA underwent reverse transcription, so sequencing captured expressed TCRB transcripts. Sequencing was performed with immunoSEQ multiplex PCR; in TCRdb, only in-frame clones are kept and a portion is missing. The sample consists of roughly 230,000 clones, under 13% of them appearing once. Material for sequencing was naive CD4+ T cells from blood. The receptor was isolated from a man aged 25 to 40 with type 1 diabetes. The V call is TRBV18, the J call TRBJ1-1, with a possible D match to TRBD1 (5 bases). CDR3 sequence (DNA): TGTGCCAGCTCACAGGGGAACATGGACACTGAAGCTTTCTTT. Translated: CASSQGNMDTEAFF.